One sample yielded the 19 T cell receptor beta chains listed below, sequenced in a study of T-cell memory formation after mild COVID-19. TCRdb re-called the 5' RACE reads through MiXCR, storing one row per CDR3 protein. The data hold 470,000 or so distinct CDR3 sequences, with more than 15% observed a single time. Sample: PBMCs or a T cell subset sorted from them (not recorded which). The receptors derive from a man younger than 35 who had mild COVID-19 (a few samples of this study predate the infection). Cell type and time point are not known.

This clonotype is a singleton in its sample. The chain has TRBV5-5 and TRBJ2-7, with D perhaps being TRBD1 or TRBD2 (6 bases each). The V gene's germline CDR1 is SGHKS and CDR2 YYEKEE (reference sequence). Trimming left V 0 bases short and J 3 bases short, with 16 bases between. CDR3 length: 16 residues. DNA for the CDR3: TGTGCCAGCAGCTTGGAGAAGACTAGGGGGGACTACGAGCAGTACGTC. Translated: CASSLEKTRGDYEQYV.

This clonotype has more than one count but fewer than ten. The chain carries TRBV20-1 and TRBJ2-5, with no clear D. CDR1 is DFQATT and CDR2 is SNEGSKA in the germline V gene (reference sequence). V lost 5 bases and J lost 3, with 13 bases in between. This CDR3 comprises 13 residues. The CDR3 DNA is TGCAGTGCTGGGTTTGCGGCAGAAGAGACCCAGTACTTC. Encoded protein: CSAGFAAEETQYF.

V is TRBV7-6 and J is TRBJ2-1, with D hard to call. Germline lookup yields CDR1 SGHVS and CDR2 FNYEAQ. The CDR3 is 12 amino acids. The germline V and J ends were trimmed by 1 base and 9 bases, with 7 bases remaining between them. The CDR3: CASSLGPFEQFF. The CDR3 nucleotides read TGTGCCAGCAGCTTAGGGCCCTTTGAGCAGTTCTTC.

This clonotype was observed a few times. This chain's CDR3 is CSGGEPMNTEAFF. CDR3 sequence (DNA): TGCAGCGGCGGAGAACCCATGAACACTGAAGCTTTCTTT. The chain is built from TRBV29-1 and TRBJ1-1; D is uncertain. The CDR3 runs 13 residues. V lost 7 bases to trimming and J lost 0 bases, with 12 bases between them. Germline V lookup: CDR1 SQVTM, CDR2 ANQGSEA.

A single count supports this clonotype. V usage is TRBV7-9 and J usage is TRBJ2-7, with D possibly TRBD2 on 5 matching bases. Between the trimmed V and J ends, which lost 5 bases and 6 bases, there was a span of 14 bases. The CDR3 runs to 13 residues. Germline loops: CDR1 SEHNR, CDR2 FQNEAQ (reference sequence). This CDR3 is CASSRGSVGEQYV. The DNA of the CDR3 is TGTGCCAGCAGCCGAGGGTCTGTGGGCGAGCAGTACGTC.

This clonotype appeared many times. V gene TRBV29-1 combines with J gene TRBJ2-7; 7 bases fit TRBD1. Trimming cost V 4 bases and J 4 bases; bases outside gene matches: 4. CDR3 length equals 12 residues. Germline CDR1 is SQVTM and CDR2 is ANQGSEA. The CDR3 sequence: CSVAGQTYEQYF. The CDR3, as DNA: TGCAGCGTTGCGGGACAGACTTACGAGCAGTACTTC.

This clonotype has a count of ten or more. CDR3 DNA: TGTGCCAGTGGGGGACTCGGGGAGACCCAGTACTTC. Amino acid sequence: CASGGLGETQYF. The rearrangement joins TRBV4-2 to TRBJ2-5; the D gene is possibly TRBD2 (6 bases). The V gene lost 9 bases and the J gene lost 5 bases, with 13 bases spanning the gap. Germline V gives CDR1 LGHNA, CDR2 YNFKEQ. This CDR3 contains 12 residues.

The chain couples TRBV4-1 to TRBJ2-5; possible D gene TRBD1, 7 bases. The CDR3 loop spans 20 amino acids. Between the trimmed V and J ends, which lost 4 bases and 0 bases, there was a span of 27 bases. Germline CDR1 MGHRA, CDR2 YSYEKL. The CDR3 sequence is CASSRGGSLGGRGYQETQYF. CDR3 bases: TGCGCCAGCAGCCGTGGAGGGTCCCTAGGTGGCAGGGGGTACCAAGAGACCCAGTACTTC.

The chain links TRBV6-2 or TRBV6-3 to TRBJ2-5, with TRBD2 matching 8 bases. This CDR3 is built from 18 residues. Germline assignment: CDR1 MNHEY and CDR2 SVGEGT. V dropped 6 bases and J dropped 3; count of bases not matched to a gene: 18. CDR3 protein: CASSPDLAGIRREETQYF. CDR3 in DNA: TGTGCCAGCAGCCCCGACCTAGCGGGCATCCGGCGCGAAGAGACCCAGTACTTC.

The chain is built from TRBV7-2 and TRBJ2-3; TRBD2 aligns across 10 bases. Germline loops: CDR1 SGHTA, CDR2 FQGNSA. The CDR3 has 15 residues. V trimming: 7 bases; J trimming: 1 base; junction bases outside the gene matches: 5. CDR3 nucleotides: TGTGCCAGCACCACTGGACTAGCGGGCACAGATACGCAGTATTTT. Amino acid sequence: CASTTGLAGTDTQYF.

This clonotype was seen only a few times. The chain couples TRBV5-1 to TRBJ2-1; TRBD2 matches 11 bases. Losses at the gene ends were 8 bases for V and 7 bases for J; bases not matched to a gene: 8. Germline values: CDR1 SGHRS, CDR2 YFSETQ. The CDR3 is made up of 14 amino acids. The CDR3 protein is CASLLAGGLNEQFF. Written as DNA, the CDR3 is TGCGCCAGTCTATTAGCGGGGGGGCTTAATGAGCAGTTCTTC.

V usage is TRBV4-1 and J usage is TRBJ2-7, with D perhaps matching TRBD2 (6 bases). V gave up 4 bases and J gave up 4 bases, with 8 bases separating them. The CDR3 runs to 12 residues. Germline V gene data show CDR1 as MGHRA and CDR2 as YSYEKL. CDR3 in amino acids: CASSRGAYEQYF. CDR3 nucleotides: TGCGCCAGCAGCCGCGGGGCTTACGAGCAGTACTTC.

With respect to this clonotype: This may stem from a read error, because a much larger clone lies one nucleotide away. The chain links TRBV19 to TRBJ1-5, with 8 bases identical to TRBD1. Germline CDR1 LNHDA, CDR2 SQIVND (reference sequence). The CDR3 covers 16 residues. The DNA of the CDR3 is TGTTCCAGTAGTGGGACAGGAGCAAATAGCAATCAGCCCCAGCATTTT. Protein: CSSSGTGANSNQPQHF.

This clonotype appeared a few times. The chain links TRBV4-1 to TRBJ2-5; D unresolved. The CDR3 has 13 amino acids. With 5 bases removed from V and 4 bases from J, the gap between germline ends came to 11 bases. The V gene's germline CDR1 is MGHRA and CDR2 YSYEKL. This chain's CDR3 is CASSFLFGETQYF. For the CDR3, the DNA is TGCGCCAGCAGCTTCCTATTTGGAGAGACCCAGTACTTC.

CDR3 residues: CASSLSGASGDQYF. The CDR3 DNA sequence: TGTGCCAGCAGTTTATCGGGGGCCTCAGGTGACCAGTACTTC. The chain has TRBV28 and TRBJ2-5; possibly TRBD1 or TRBD2 for D (6 bases each). The germline gives CDR1 MDHEN, CDR2 SYDVKM. The CDR3 is 14 residues long. Trimming cost V 1 base and J 10 bases, with 16 bases left between them.

The chain uses TRBV4-1 and TRBJ2-4; either TRBD1 or TRBD2 may fit D (5 bases each). Germline values: CDR1 MGHRA, CDR2 YSYEKL. CDR3 size: 14 residues. The ends were cut back, 1 base at V and 8 bases at J, with 12 bases in the middle. The CDR3 nucleotides are TGCGCCAGCAGCCAAGGAGGGGCGCAAGACATTCAGTACTTC. It codes for CASSQGGAQDIQYF.

The chain joins TRBV6-2 or TRBV6-3 to TRBJ2-3, with D hard to call. The CDR3 totals 15 residues. V was clipped by 8 bases and J by 1 base, with 16 bases between them. The germline CDR1 and CDR2 sequences are MNHEY and SVGEGT. CDR3 coding DNA: TGTGCCAGCCTCCGCGAAGGGTTCCGCACAGATACGCAGTATTTT. As protein: CASLREGFRTDTQYF.

The table lists this clonotype with a few counts. The rearrangement joins TRBV7-2 to TRBJ1-6; 10 bases align to TRBD1. Germline lookup yields CDR1 SGHTA and CDR2 FQGNSA. This CDR3 region has 16 residues. J lost 5 bases, V lost 3 bases, and 4 bases had no gene match. The CDR3 loop reads CASSFIDRGHNSPLHF. In DNA, the CDR3 is TGTGCCAGCAGCTTCATAGACAGGGGGCATAATTCACCCCTCCACTTT.

The gene calls are TRBV12-3 or TRBV12-4 and TRBJ1-1; D remains unclear. The CDR3 runs to 11 residues. Trimming pared 1 base from V and 14 bases from J, leaving 11 bases between. This CDR3 is CASSLDGDLFF. The CDR3 nucleotides are TGTGCCAGCAGTTTAGATGGGGATTTATTCTTT.